A selection of T cell receptor beta chains follows, all from one sample in a study of early T cells in non-severe SARS-CoV-2 infection. TCRdb fed the 5' RACE reads into MiXCR, producing one record per CDR3 protein. The table includes around 60,000 distinct CDR3 sequences, 9.5% to 15% detected once. The specimen was whole blood. The receptors here all came from an adult who was a healthcare worker with PCR-confirmed SARS-CoV-2 infection or an uninfected control (not recorded which). Each CDR3 is given with its conserved first and last residue. D genes are given only for firm matches. Size is omitted from some rows. Given values are once, few, many or a class for expanded clones.

D gene: TRBD2
V gene: TRBV11-2
J gene: TRBJ2-1
clone size: many
CDR3 protein: CASSFQREIWEQFF
CDR3 DNA: TGTGCCAGCAGCTTCCAGCGGGAGATATGGGAGCAGTTCTTC

D gene: .
V gene: TRBV6-5
J gene: TRBJ1-1
clone size: few
CDR3 protein: CASSYRLGTNEAFF
CDR3 DNA: TGTGCCAGCAGTTACCGGCTAGGGACCAATGAAGCTTTCTTT

D gene: .
V gene: TRBV6-2/TRBV6-3
J gene: TRBJ2-5
clone size: .
CDR3 protein: CASSRSGLPETQYF
CDR3 DNA: TGTGCCAGCAGCCGATCGGGACTGCCGGAGACCCAGTACTTC

D gene: .
V gene: TRBV3-1
J gene: TRBJ2-1
clone size: .
CDR3 protein: CASSQGRYNEQFF
CDR3 DNA: TGTGCCAGCAGCCAAGGGCGGTACAATGAGCAGTTCTTC

D gene: TRBD1
V gene: TRBV15
J gene: TRBJ1-2
clone size: .
CDR3 protein: CATRPTGTAFNYGYTF
CDR3 DNA: TGTGCCACCAGACCCACCGGGACAGCGTTTAACTATGGCTACACCTTC

D gene: .
V gene: TRBV28
J gene: TRBJ2-5
clone size: .
CDR3 protein: CASGFGQQETQYF
CDR3 DNA: TGTGCCAGCGGTTTCGGTCAGCAAGAGACCCAGTACTTC

D gene: .
V gene: TRBV29-1
J gene: TRBJ2-5
clone size: .
CDR3 protein: CSVPGGGGETQYF
CDR3 DNA: TGCAGCGTTCCAGGGGGAGGTGGAGAGACCCAGTACTTC

D gene: .
V gene: TRBV29-1
J gene: TRBJ2-7
clone size: few
CDR3 protein: CSVEDRGWPYEQYF
CDR3 DNA: TGCAGCGTTGAAGATCGGGGGTGGCCCTACGAGCAGTACTTC

D gene: TRBD1
V gene: TRBV15
J gene: TRBJ1-4
clone size: .
CDR3 protein: CATSRGTGRGEKLFF
CDR3 DNA: TGTGCCACCAGCAGAGGGACAGGGCGAGGGGAAAAACTGTTTTTT

D gene: TRBD1
V gene: TRBV5-1
J gene: TRBJ1-1
clone size: few
CDR3 protein: CASRLQGVEAFF
CDR3 DNA: TGCGCCAGCAGGTTACAGGGGGTCGAAGCTTTCTTT

D gene: TRBD1
V gene: TRBV7-9
J gene: TRBJ1-1
clone size: .
CDR3 protein: CASSSTGAPEAFF
CDR3 DNA: TGTGCCAGCAGCTCAACAGGGGCCCCTGAAGCTTTCTTT

D gene: TRBD1
V gene: TRBV12-3/TRBV12-4
J gene: TRBJ2-5
clone size: many
CDR3 protein: CASSYRGLETQYF
CDR3 DNA: TGTGCCAGCAGTTACAGGGGGCTAGAGACCCAGTACTTC

D gene: .
V gene: TRBV9
J gene: TRBJ2-7
clone size: many
CDR3 protein: CASSVEGYEQYF
CDR3 DNA: TGTGCCAGCAGCGTAGAAGGGTACGAGCAGTACTTC

D gene: .
V gene: TRBV27
J gene: TRBJ2-5
clone size: many
CDR3 protein: CASRRPGETQYF
CDR3 DNA: TGTGCCAGCAGAAGACCCGGGGAGACCCAGTACTTC

D gene: TRBD1
V gene: TRBV19
J gene: TRBJ2-6
clone size: few
CDR3 protein: CASRRVQDRGLGANVLTF
CDR3 DNA: TGTGCCAGTCGGAGGGTCCAGGACAGGGGGCTAGGGGCCAACGTCCTGACTTTC

D gene: TRBD2
V gene: TRBV7-9
J gene: TRBJ2-1
clone size: few
CDR3 protein: CASSLGGEGYTYNEQFF
CDR3 DNA: TGTGCCAGCAGCTTAGGTGGGGAGGGATATACATACAATGAGCAGTTCTTC

D gene: .
V gene: TRBV12-3/TRBV12-4
J gene: TRBJ1-1
clone size: many
CDR3 protein: CASRKDRLMNTEAFF
CDR3 DNA: TGTGCCAGCAGAAAGGACAGACTGATGAACACTGAAGCTTTCTTT

D gene: TRBD2
V gene: TRBV4-1
J gene: TRBJ2-2
clone size: few
CDR3 protein: CASSALAGDTGELFF
CDR3 DNA: TGCGCCAGCAGCGCTCTAGCGGGGGACACCGGGGAGCTGTTTTTT

D gene: .
V gene: TRBV5-1
J gene: TRBJ1-1
clone size: many
CDR3 protein: CASSLDTPNTEAFF
CDR3 DNA: TGCGCCAGCAGCTTGGACACACCGAACACTGAAGCTTTCTTT

D gene: .
V gene: TRBV7-9
J gene: TRBJ1-1
clone size: .
CDR3 protein: CASSFSNTEAFF
CDR3 DNA: TGTGCCAGCAGCTTCTCGAACACTGAAGCTTTCTTT

D gene: TRBD2
V gene: TRBV6-5
J gene: TRBJ2-3
clone size: .
CDR3 protein: CASSPIAGLTDTQYF
CDR3 DNA: TGTGCCAGCAGCCCTATAGCGGGGCTCACAGATACGCAGTATTTT

D gene: .
V gene: TRBV11-2
J gene: TRBJ1-2
clone size: many
CDR3 protein: CASTLQPDGYTF
CDR3 DNA: TGTGCCAGCACCTTGCAACCGGATGGCTACACCTTC

D gene: TRBD1
V gene: TRBV7-9
J gene: TRBJ1-5
clone size: many
CDR3 protein: CASSLKKTGDSNQPQHF
CDR3 DNA: TGTGCCAGCAGCTTAAAAAAAACAGGGGATAGCAATCAGCCCCAGCATTTT

D gene: .
V gene: TRBV9
J gene: TRBJ2-7
clone size: .
CDR3 protein: CASSVGRSSYEQYF
CDR3 DNA: TGTGCCAGCAGCGTAGGCCGGAGCTCCTACGAGCAGTACTTC

D gene: .
V gene: TRBV18
J gene: TRBJ1-2
clone size: .
CDR3 protein: CASSPPTGRLGGYTF
CDR3 DNA: TGTGCCAGCTCACCGCCTACAGGACGCCTAGGTGGCTACACCTTC

D gene: .
V gene: TRBV7-3
J gene: TRBJ1-1
clone size: .
CDR3 protein: CASSRQRGKNTEAFF
CDR3 DNA: TGTGCCAGCAGCCGACAACGGGGCAAGAACACTGAAGCTTTCTTT

D gene: TRBD2
V gene: TRBV7-9
J gene: TRBJ2-3
clone size: .
CDR3 protein: CASSIAGVTDTQYF
CDR3 DNA: TGTGCCAGCAGCATAGCGGGCGTCACAGATACGCAGTATTTT

D gene: TRBD2
V gene: TRBV11-2
J gene: TRBJ2-3
clone size: many
CDR3 protein: CASTKTLAGTDTQYF
CDR3 DNA: TGTGCCAGCACCAAGACCCTAGCGGGGACAGATACGCAGTATTTT

D gene: TRBD1
V gene: TRBV5-1
J gene: TRBJ1-1
clone size: .
CDR3 protein: CASTPGTGWTEAFF
CDR3 DNA: TGCGCCAGCACGCCCGGGACAGGGTGGACTGAAGCTTTCTTT

D gene: TRBD2
V gene: TRBV6-2/TRBV6-3
J gene: TRBJ2-1
clone size: .
CDR3 protein: CASSYAPAGGSYNEQFF
CDR3 DNA: TGTGCCAGCAGTTACGCCCCGGCGGGAGGATCCTACAATGAGCAGTTCTTC

D gene: .
V gene: TRBV29-1
J gene: TRBJ2-2
clone size: .
CDR3 protein: CSVQGSNTGELFF
CDR3 DNA: TGCAGCGTTCAGGGGTCGAACACCGGGGAGCTGTTTTTT

D gene: .
V gene: TRBV20-1
J gene: TRBJ1-1
clone size: .
CDR3 protein: CSARDPKFTEAFF
CDR3 DNA: TGCAGTGCTAGAGACCCCAAGTTCACTGAAGCTTTCTTT

D gene: .
V gene: TRBV19
J gene: TRBJ2-3
clone size: many
CDR3 protein: CASSEPGLADTQYF
CDR3 DNA: TGTGCCAGTAGCGAACCCGGATTGGCAGATACGCAGTATTTT

D gene: .
V gene: TRBV7-9
J gene: TRBJ2-2
clone size: .
CDR3 protein: CASSQRDTGELFF
CDR3 DNA: TGTGCCAGCAGCCAGAGAGACACCGGGGAGCTGTTTTTT

D gene: TRBD2
V gene: TRBV7-8
J gene: TRBJ2-7
clone size: .
CDR3 protein: CASSLVGGRGSYEQYF
CDR3 DNA: TGTGCCAGCAGCTTGGTCGGCGGGAGGGGCTCCTACGAGCAGTACTTC

D gene: .
V gene: TRBV6-6
J gene: TRBJ1-5
clone size: few
CDR3 protein: CASSSAGNQPQHF
CDR3 DNA: TGTGCCAGCAGTTCAGCGGGGAATCAGCCCCAGCATTTT